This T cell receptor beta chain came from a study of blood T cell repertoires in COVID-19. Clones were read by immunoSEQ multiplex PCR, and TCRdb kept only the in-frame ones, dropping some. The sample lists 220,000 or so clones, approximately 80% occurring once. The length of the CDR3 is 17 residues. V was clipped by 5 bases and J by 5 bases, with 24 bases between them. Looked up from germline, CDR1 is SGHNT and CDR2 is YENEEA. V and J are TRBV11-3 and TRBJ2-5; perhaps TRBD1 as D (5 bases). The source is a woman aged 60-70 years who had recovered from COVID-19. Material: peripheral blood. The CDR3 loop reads CASSPGVGGQPGETQYF. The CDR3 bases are TGTGCCAGCAGCCCGGGCGTAGGCGGACAACCTGGCGAGACCCAGTACTTC.